What follows are 22 T cell receptor beta chains derived from one specimen sequenced in a study of cytotoxic CD8 clonotypes in ibrutinib-treated CLL. Sequenced by immunoSEQ multiplex PCR; TCRdb stores in-frame clones only, minus some. The table shows roughly 130,000 clones, with 75% to 95% occurring only once. The sequences come from PBMCs, collected after 12 months of ibrutinib treatment. The receptors come from a human donor with chronic lymphocytic leukemia.

This chain links TRBV30 with TRBJ1-3, with D possibly TRBD1 on 5 matching bases. The CDR3 runs to 12 residues. Germline CDR1 and CDR2: GTSNPN and SVGIG (reference sequence). V lost 5 bases and J 0 bases, leaving 5 bases between the germline ends. CDR3 protein: CAWGGSGNTIYF. Written as DNA, the CDR3 is TGTGCCTGGGGGGGCTCTGGAAACACCATATATTTT.

The V call is TRBV11-2, the J call TRBJ2-7; 12 nucleotides align to TRBD2. The V segment lost 4 bases and the J segment 2 bases; nucleotides outside the gene matches: 3. The CDR3 is made up of 15 amino acids. Germline values: CDR1 SGHAT, CDR2 FQNNGV. The DNA for the CDR3 is TGTGCCAGCAGCTCTCGGACTAGCGGGGCCTACGAGCAGTACTTC. It codes for CASSSRTSGAYEQYF.

The rearrangement joins TRBV28 to TRBJ1-1; D is perhaps TRBD1 (5 bases). Germline-derived CDR1 and CDR2 are MDHEN and SYDVKM. The V gene lost 5 bases and the J gene lost 6 bases, with 10 bases spanning the gap. This CDR3 region has 12 residues. CDR3 DNA sequence: TGTGCCAGCAGTGGGGCGGGGGCTGAAGCTTTCTTT. Translated, it gives CASSGAGAEAFF. Based on the CDR3 plus reference TRBV28 and TRBJ1-1, the full variable domain is DVKVTQSSRYLVKRTGEKVFLECVQDMDHENMFWYRQDPGLGLRLIYFSYDVKMKEKGDIPEGYSVSREKKERFSLILESASTNQTSMYLCASSGAGAEAFFGQGTRLTVV.

V and J are TRBV10-3 and TRBJ2-1; 7 nucleotides match TRBD2. This CDR3 is 16 amino acids long. With 5 bases clipped from V and 4 bases from J, the junction kept 11 bases outside the gene matches. Germline lookup yields CDR1 ENHRY and CDR2 SYGVKD. The CDR3 DNA sequence: TGTGCCATCAGTAACGTCGCGGGAGTGGGGTACAATGAGCAGTTCTTC. It yields the protein CAISNVAGVGYNEQFF.

This clone was seen a handful of times. The V call is TRBV27, the J call TRBJ1-1; D ambiguous. Germline CDR1 reads MNHEY; CDR2 reads SMNVEV (reference sequence). This CDR3 is built from 13 residues. The V end was cut by 0 bases, the J end by 4 bases, with 6 bases between. CDR3 protein: CASSLSAGTEAFF. The CDR3 DNA is TGTGCCAGCAGTTTATCCGCGGGCACTGAAGCTTTCTTT.

The chain has TRBV4-1 and TRBJ2-1; D ambiguous. The CDR3 has 15 residues. Trimming took off 6 bases at V and 0 bases at J, with 12 bases between the two ends. Germline V gives CDR1 MGHRA, CDR2 YSYEKL. This CDR3 reads CASSPDRLSYNEQFF. The DNA for the CDR3 is TGCGCCAGCAGTCCCGATCGGCTCTCCTACAATGAGCAGTTCTTC.

A remark on this clone: One end of the junction varies from germline; a read error may be responsible. The chain recombines TRBV7-2 with TRBJ2-7; TRBD2 agrees at 12 bases. Germline V gene sequence: CDR1 SGHTA, CDR2 FQGNSA. CDR3 length: 13 amino acids. CDR3 protein: CASSLGGLAGVNF. DNA for the CDR3: TGTGCCAGCAGCTTAGGGGGACTAGCGGGCGTGAACTTC.

The rearrangement uses TRBV5-1 and TRBJ1-2, with D unclear. The V gene lost 4 bases and the J gene lost 8 bases, with 12 bases spanning the gap. Germline lookup yields CDR1 SGHRS and CDR2 YFSETQ. This CDR3 is 12 amino acids long. CDR3 sequence (DNA): TGCGCCAGCAGCCACCTAGGAGGGGGCTACACCTTC. The encoded protein is CASSHLGGGYTF.

J is TRBJ2-7 and V is TRBV27, with D maybe TRBD2 (6 bases). Germline V gene sequence: CDR1 MNHEY, CDR2 SMNVEV (reference sequence). The CDR3 totals 14 residues. V was pared by 6 bases and J by 3 bases, with 15 bases between. This CDR3 reads CASSLSAGYYEQYF. The CDR3 DNA reads TGTGCCAGCAGCCTCTCGGCGGGGTACTACGAGCAGTACTTC.

The chain employs TRBV10-3 and TRBJ2-3; 10 nucleotides line up with TRBD1. With V trimmed by 7 bases and J by 4 bases, 11 bases remained unmatched. Per germline, CDR1 ENHRY and CDR2 SYGVKD. CDR3 size: 16 residues. CDR3 coding DNA: TGTGCCATCAAACTAGGGGACAGGGGACTTGCAGATACGCAGTATTTT. Translation: CAIKLGDRGLADTQYF.

V is TRBV18 and J is TRBJ1-4; D possibly corresponds to TRBD1 (5 bases). Germline CDR1 and CDR2: KGHSH and LQKENI. V was clipped by 3 bases and J by 0 bases, with 5 bases between them. This CDR3 comprises 14 residues. The CDR3 DNA follows: TGTGCCAGCTCACCGACAGCAACTAATGAAAAACTGTTTTTT. Translating gives CASSPTATNEKLFF.

CDR3 nucleotides: TGCGCCAGCAGCGCCCCGGGACAGGGTTTGTCCGAGCAGTACTTC. Translation: CASSAPGQGLSEQYF. This chain uses TRBV5-1 with TRBJ2-7, with 9 bases that match TRBD1. CDR1 and CDR2 from the germline V gene are SGHRS and YFSETQ. The CDR3 runs to 15 residues. The junction had 11 bases not matched to a gene; V was cut back by 4 bases and J by 6 bases.

V is TRBV19 and J is TRBJ1-3; no definite D call. This CDR3 has 14 amino acids. Trimming left V 5 bases short and J 0 bases short, with 8 bases between. From germline, CDR1 is LNHDA and CDR2 SQIVND (reference sequence). Written as DNA, the CDR3 is TGTGCCAGTAGTGCAACGGGCTCTGGAAACACCATATATTTT. Protein: CASSATGSGNTIYF.

This chain connects TRBV4-3 to TRBJ2-1, with 9 bases matching TRBD2. Germline CDR1 LGHNA, CDR2 YSLEER. This CDR3 contains 14 residues. V lost 0 bases and J lost 10; bases outside the gene matches: 4. The CDR3: CASSQDVLAGEQFF. The DNA for the CDR3 is TGCGCCAGCAGCCAAGACGTACTAGCGGGCGAGCAGTTCTTC.

The chain is built from TRBV18 and TRBJ2-5; D possibly matches TRBD1 or TRBD2 (5 bases each). There are 13 residues in the CDR3. Looked up from germline, CDR1 is KGHSH and CDR2 is LQKENI. The V end was cut by 8 bases, the J end by 8 bases, with 18 bases between. Written as DNA, the CDR3 is TGTGCCAGCCGATCGGACGGGGCGAGTACCCAGTACTTC. The encoded protein is CASRSDGASTQYF.

The chain is built from TRBV19 and TRBJ1-2; no firm D call. The V gene's germline CDR1 is LNHDA and CDR2 SQIVND (reference sequence). The CDR3 totals 15 residues. Trimming stripped 10 bases from V and 4 bases from J, with 22 bases between. CDR3: CATHYPARGPYGYTF. CDR3 nucleotide sequence: TGTGCCACCCATTATCCCGCCCGGGGTCCCTATGGCTACACCTTC.

The chain couples TRBV18 to TRBJ2-7, with a weak D call TRBD2 (7 bases). The CDR3 contains 15 residues. Germline CDR1 and CDR2: KGHSH and LQKENI. V shed 2 bases and J shed 0 bases, with 11 bases lying between them. CDR3 region: CASSPREGGSYEQYF. Here the CDR3 DNA reads TGTGCCAGCTCACCAAGGGAGGGGGGCTCCTACGAGCAGTACTTC.

The chain uses TRBV27 and TRBJ2-7; 8 nucleotides agree with TRBD1. Germline V gene lookup returns CDR1 MNHEY and CDR2 SMNVEV (reference sequence). CDR3 size: 13 residues. Unmatched junction bases numbered 6, after V lost 4 bases and J lost 7 bases. The CDR3 sequence: CASSSGQGLEQYF. The CDR3 nucleotides are TGTGCCAGCAGTTCCGGACAGGGTCTAGAGCAGTACTTC.

V is TRBV11-1 and J is TRBJ1-1; D may be TRBD1 (5 bases). The V end was cut by 4 bases, the J end by 8 bases, with 8 bases between. Germline CDR1 SGHAT, CDR2 FQDESV (reference sequence). The CDR3 sequence is 11 residues long. The CDR3 region has the DNA TGTGCCAGCAGCTCATGGACAGAAGCTTTCTTT. Translation gives CASSSWTEAFF.

This rearrangement joins TRBV4-2 to TRBJ2-3, with 8 bases that match TRBD2. The CDR3 is 15 amino acids. Trimming took 4 bases from V and 0 from J; bases not matched to a gene: 3. Germline CDR1 is LGHNA and CDR2 is YNFKEQ. This CDR3 is CASSLGGGSTDTQYF. The CDR3 region has the DNA TGTGCCAGCAGCCTGGGCGGGGGGAGCACAGATACGCAGTATTTT.

This sequence joins TRBV27 and TRBJ2-5, with TRBD1 matching 7 bases. The germline CDR1 and CDR2 sequences are MNHEY and SMNVEV (reference sequence). V trimming: 5 bases; J trimming: 5 bases; junction bases outside the gene matches: 8. There are 14 residues in the CDR3. CDR3: CASSPRQGLETQYF. In DNA, the CDR3 is TGTGCCAGCAGTCCACGACAGGGTCTGGAGACCCAGTACTTC.

J is TRBJ2-3 and V is TRBV10-1; D is ambiguous. V was shortened by 4 bases and J by 2 bases, with 7 bases between the two germline ends. Germline loops: CDR1 WNHNN, CDR2 SYGVQD (reference sequence). The CDR3 has 13 amino acids. The CDR3 region has the DNA TGCGCCAGCAGTGGGGCCCTCACAGATACGCAGTATTTT. This sequence encodes CASSGALTDTQYF.